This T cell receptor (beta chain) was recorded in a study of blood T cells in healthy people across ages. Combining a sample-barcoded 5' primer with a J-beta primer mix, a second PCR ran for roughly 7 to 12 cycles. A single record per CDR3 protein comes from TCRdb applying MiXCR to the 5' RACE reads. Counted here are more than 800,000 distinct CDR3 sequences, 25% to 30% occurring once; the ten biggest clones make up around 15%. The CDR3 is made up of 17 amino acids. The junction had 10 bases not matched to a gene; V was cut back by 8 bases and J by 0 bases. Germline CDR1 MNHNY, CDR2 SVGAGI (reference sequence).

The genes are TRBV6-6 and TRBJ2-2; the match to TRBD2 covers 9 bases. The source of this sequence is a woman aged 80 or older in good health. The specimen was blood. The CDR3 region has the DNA TGTGCCAGCTTAAGCGGGGGGCCACTCGCGAACACCGGGGAGCTGTTTTTT. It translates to CASLSGGPLANTGELFF.